This T cell receptor beta chain was recovered during a study of regulatory T cells in long-lasting Graves disease. The V segment lost 3 bases and the J segment 5 bases; nucleotides outside the gene matches: 4. Germline V gene lookup returns CDR1 SNHLY and CDR2 FYNNEI. The CDR3 covers 14 residues. This clonotype was observed many times. Specified time point: newly diagnosed GD, antithyroid drugs for less than 3 months. PBMC-derived RNA was used for the TCR library. Researchers made TCR beta libraries by using iRepertoire HTBI primers and running Arm-PCR on CDR3 regions. TCRdb passed the multiplex PCR reads through MiXCR, listing each CDR3 protein once. The data contain around 500,000 distinct CDR3 sequences, 16% of them singletons. The sample also formed part of further work on T cells in Graves' hyperthyroidism and ophthalmopathy.

The TCR was taken from a woman aged 35-65 years with Graves disease. The specimen was peripheral blood mononuclear cells (PBMCs), collected at new diagnosis, from a patient treated with antithyroid drugs. The chain carries TRBV2 and TRBJ1-2; 9 bases align to TRBD1. The CDR3 DNA follows: TGTGCCAGCAGTGACGATGACAGGGGGTATGGCTACACCTTC. As protein: CASSDDDRGYGYTF.